These 2 T cell receptor beta chains were sequenced from one sample in a study of T cell repertoires in cytomegalovirus infection. TCRdb analysed the reads with MiXCR anew, one entry per CDR3 protein. Here the sample spans 600,000 to 800,000 distinct CDR3 sequences, 20% to 30% being singletons. The source material was CD8+ T cells from PBMCs. Source of these receptors: a human donor in good health (CMV status not recorded). Some clones in this sample may be carry-over from other donors' samples.

This clonotype was seen a few times. The chain links TRBV28 to TRBJ1-1; 7 nucleotides line up with TRBD1. The germline V gene encodes CDR1 MDHEN and CDR2 SYDVKM. This CDR3 comprises 15 residues. Losses at the gene ends were 6 bases for V and 4 bases for J; bases not matched to a gene: 11. The DNA of the CDR3 is TGTGCCAGCAGGCCCCGGGAGGGGGCGCGCACTGAAGCTTTCTTT. This sequence encodes CASRPREGARTEAFF.

This clonotype has more than one count but fewer than ten. The chain couples TRBV7-9 to TRBJ2-5; 8 nucleotides agree with TRBD1. CDR3 length: 16 amino acids. Germline V gene lookup returns CDR1 SEHNR and CDR2 FQNEAQ (reference sequence). J lost 0 bases, V lost 5 bases, and 8 bases had no gene match. CDR3 amino acids: CASSPRTGRNQETQYF. CDR3 nucleotide sequence: TGTGCCAGCAGCCCCCGGACAGGGCGTAACCAAGAGACCCAGTACTTC.